Presented here are 10 T cell receptor beta chains from one specimen sequenced in a study of cytotoxic CD8 clonotypes in ibrutinib-treated CLL (dated by TCRdb to about 2021). The time point label, read with the paper, signifies: 12 months on ibrutinib. Libraries came from the immunoSEQ multiplex PCR assay. The table was pulled from immuneACCESS by TCRdb, which kept in-frame rearrangements only. Such tables lose some clones; where checked, under half of the loss comes from unresolved V genes, and the rest has no known cause. This sample comprises some 70,000 clones, around 68% of them detected only once. The ten largest make up 5.7% of the sample. The starting material was PBMCs, obtained after 12 months of ibrutinib treatment. These receptors were obtained from a human donor with chronic lymphocytic leukemia.

CDR3 sequence (DNA): TGTGCCAGCAGCGACACGACAGGGGATCTGGTAGAGACCCAGTACTTC. It specifies CASSDTTGDLVETQYF. The rearrangement uses TRBV9 and TRBJ2-5, with 8 nucleotides matching TRBD1. This CDR3 is built from 16 residues. After removal of 3 bases from V and 4 bases from J, the junction contained 11 bases not matched to a gene. Germline V gene data show CDR1 as SGDLS and CDR2 as YYNGEE.

V gene TRBV7-2 combines with J gene TRBJ1-5, with D hard to call. The CDR3 contains 16 residues. The germline V and J ends were trimmed by 0 bases and 2 bases, with 11 bases remaining between them. Germline-derived CDR1 and CDR2 are SGHTA and FQGNSA. The CDR3 here is CASSLAAYRGNQPQHF. The CDR3 DNA reads as TGTGCCAGCAGCTTAGCGGCCTACCGCGGCAATCAGCCCCAGCATTTT.

The chain carries TRBV4-3 and TRBJ1-1; D gene uncertain. The CDR3 spans 14 residues. The germline CDR1 and CDR2 sequences are LGHNA and YSLEER. The V end was cut by 1 base, the J end by 6 bases, with 12 bases between. DNA for the CDR3: TGCGCCAGCAGCCAAGTGGCGGAGGGATCTGAAGCTTTCTTT. This sequence encodes CASSQVAEGSEAFF.

This clone was seen more than once but under ten times. The chain carries TRBV9 and TRBJ2-2; TRBD1 matches 9 bases. The CDR3 covers 17 residues. The trim removed 2 bases at V and 5 bases at J, leaving 10 bases unmatched. Germline CDR1 is SGDLS and CDR2 is YYNGEE. The CDR3 sequence: CASSVRPGQGRTGELFF. In DNA form, the CDR3 reads TGTGCCAGCAGCGTTCGTCCGGGACAGGGCCGTACCGGGGAGCTGTTTTTT.

This clone was detected only a few times. This chain connects TRBV13 to TRBJ1-1; no reliable D call. The CDR3 covers 17 residues. V lost 5 bases, J lost 3 bases, and 22 bases lay in between. CDR1 is PRHDT, CDR2 FYEKMQ, per germline (reference sequence). CDR3 region: CASSQLTTWNPDTEAFF. The CDR3 nucleotides are TGTGCCAGCAGCCAACTAACCACGTGGAACCCGGACACTGAAGCTTTCTTT.

This chain connects TRBV5-6 to TRBJ1-2; a weak D match, TRBD1 (6 bases). V lost 0 bases and J 0 bases, leaving 9 bases between the germline ends. CDR3 size: 15 residues. The germline CDR1 and CDR2 sequences are SGHDT and YYEEEE. CDR3 residues: CASSLEQGPNYGYTF. In nucleotides, the CDR3 is TGTGCCAGCAGCTTGGAACAGGGCCCTAACTATGGCTACACCTTC.

The rearrangement joins TRBV7-2 to TRBJ1-4; D call uncertain. The germline V gene has CDR1 SGHTA and CDR2 FQGNSA. The V end was cut by 1 base, the J end by 5 bases, with 8 bases between. The CDR3 runs 14 residues. DNA for the CDR3: TGTGCCAGCAGCTTAGGAGGGAAGAATGAAAAACTGTTTTTT. Encoded protein: CASSLGGKNEKLFF.

This chain links TRBV15 with TRBJ1-5; 7 bases are shared with TRBD1. The germline V gene has CDR1 LNHNV and CDR2 YYDKDF (reference sequence). The CDR3 is 14 amino acids. Trimming cost V 4 bases and J 6 bases; bases outside gene matches: 6. CDR3 coding DNA: TGTGCCACCAGCAATGACAGGGTTAGTCAGCCCCAGCATTTT. It translates to CATSNDRVSQPQHF.

The chain links TRBV19 to TRBJ2-7; perhaps TRBD1 as D (7 bases). This CDR3 has 14 amino acids. V was shortened by 8 bases and J by 1 base, with 15 bases between the two germline ends. Germline CDR1 is LNHDA and CDR2 is SQIVND (reference sequence). DNA for the CDR3: TGTGCCAGTGCTCGGGGGACAGCTTCCTACGAGCAGTACTTC. Encoded protein: CASARGTASYEQYF.

In its sample, this clone was seen once. The V call is TRBV21-1, the J call TRBJ2-7; the DNA was not used to check the table's D call, TRBD1. TRBV21-1 is designated a pseudogene. The CDR3 totals 15 residues. The CDR3 sequence is CASSNNRSLSLEQYF. The CDR3, as DNA: TGTGCCAGCAGCAACAACAGGAGCCTGAGCCTCGAGCAGTACTTC.